Below, 17 T cell receptor beta chains from the same sample are listed, as sequenced in a study of blood T cell repertoires in COVID-19 (TCRdb year 2020). Libraries were prepared through the immunoSEQ multiplex PCR assay. TCRdb stores this immuneACCESS table with in-frame sequences only. Part of the clones is absent; in the studies checked, under half of the shortfall reflects unresolved V genes, and no reason is known for the rest. The sample table shows about 74,000 clones, and roughly 88% are seen once. The top ten constitute less than 3% of the sample. Sequencing input: peripheral blood. These receptors all stem from a man between 65 and 79 years old with active or convalescent COVID-19.

The chain uses TRBV2 and TRBJ1-5; possible D gene TRBD1, 5 bases. The CDR3 has 14 amino acids. Trimming took 4 bases from V and 6 from J, leaving 13 bases between them. Germline V gene sequence: CDR1 SNHLY, CDR2 FYNNEI. The CDR3 reads CASSAEGPSQPQHF. CDR3 coding DNA: TGTGCCAGCAGTGCGGAGGGGCCGAGTCAGCCCCAGCATTTT.

The chain carries TRBV6-5 and TRBJ2-1; 8 bases agree with TRBD2. The CDR3 is 15 residues long. Germline CDR1 is MNHEY and CDR2 is SVGAGI. With V trimmed by 7 bases and J by 4 bases, 9 bases remained unmatched. Here the CDR3 reads CASIERLAGYNEQFF. The CDR3 nucleotides are TGTGCCAGCATCGAGAGGCTAGCGGGTTACAATGAGCAGTTCTTC.

The J gene is TRBJ2-2, the V gene TRBV2; 11 bases map to TRBD2. V shed 2 bases and J 5 bases; nucleotides not matched to a gene: 1. The CDR3 runs 15 residues. Germline V lookup: CDR1 SNHLY, CDR2 FYNNEI. CDR3 amino acids: CASSERLAGTGELFF. CDR3 sequence (DNA): TGTGCCAGCAGTGAACGACTAGCGGGAACCGGGGAGCTGTTTTTT.

CDR3 protein: CASTSLAGAYNEQFF. The CDR3 DNA sequence: TGTGCCAGCACCTCACTAGCGGGGGCTTACAATGAGCAGTTCTTC. The J gene is TRBJ2-1, the V gene TRBV6-5, with TRBD2 matching 11 bases. Germline loops: CDR1 MNHEY, CDR2 SVGAGI. V shed 7 bases and J 4 bases; nucleotides not matched to a gene: 6. The CDR3 spans 15 residues.

The J gene is TRBJ2-7, the V gene TRBV11-3, with 8 positions matching TRBD2. The CDR3 is made up of 14 amino acids. V was clipped by 5 bases and J by 3 bases; unmatched bases: 6. Germline assignment: CDR1 SGHNT and CDR2 YENEEA. For the CDR3, the DNA is TGTGCCAGCAGCCCCAGCGGGGGCCTCTACGAGCAGTACTTC. This gives the protein CASSPSGGLYEQYF.

This chain connects TRBV7-2 to TRBJ2-6; D is undetermined. V lost 3 bases and J 1 base, leaving 7 bases between the germline ends. The CDR3 has 15 residues. Germline CDR1 is SGHTA and CDR2 is FQGNSA. The CDR3 DNA is TGTGCCAGCAGCTTGAGACATTCTGGGGCCAACGTCCTGACTTTC. Its translation is CASSLRHSGANVLTF.

The rearrangement uses TRBV29-1 and TRBJ1-4; tentative D call: TRBD1 (5 bases). Germline lookup yields CDR1 SQVTM and CDR2 ANQGSEA. V was clipped by 4 bases and J by 5 bases, with 14 bases between them. CDR3 length: 14 amino acids. The DNA for the CDR3 is TGCAGCGTTGTAGAGATTCGGGGGAATGAAAAACTGTTTTTT. This translates into CSVVEIRGNEKLFF. The full variable domain, its missing parts supplied by reference TRBV29-1 and TRBJ1-4, is SAVISQKPSRDICQRGTSLTIQCQVDSQVTMMFWYRQQPGQSLTLIATANQGSEATYESGFVIDKFPISRPNLTFSTLTVSNMSPEDSSIYLCSVVEIRGNEKLFFGSGTQLSVL.

J is TRBJ2-7 and V is TRBV25-1, with a possible D match to TRBD2 (5 bases). V was trimmed by 0 bases and J by 4 bases, leaving 7 bases between them. Germline V CDR1 and CDR2: MGHDK, SYGVNS. The CDR3 has 13 residues. CDR3 region: CASSEYGRYEQYF. The CDR3 coding sequence is TGTGCCAGCAGTGAATATGGGAGATACGAGCAGTACTTC.

This chain joins TRBV2 and TRBJ1-6; 7 nucleotides agree with TRBD1. The CDR3 covers 15 residues. With V trimmed by 7 bases and J by 2 bases, 5 bases remained unmatched. CDR1 is SNHLY, CDR2 FYNNEI, per germline. The CDR3 DNA follows: TGTGCCAGCACAACAGGGGACACCTATAATTCACCCCTCCACTTT. Its translation is CASTTGDTYNSPLHF.

This CDR3 reads CASSWGTSGRADTQYF. For the CDR3, the DNA is TGTGCCAGCAGCTGGGGGACTAGCGGGAGGGCAGATACGCAGTATTTT. J is TRBJ2-3 and V is TRBV5-5; TRBD2 matches 16 bases. Germline lookup yields CDR1 SGHKS and CDR2 YYEKEE (reference sequence). V trimming: 3 bases; J trimming: 4 bases; junction bases outside the gene matches: 2. CDR3 size: 16 residues.

The rearrangement uses TRBV2 and TRBJ2-7, with 7 bases matching TRBD2. CDR3 length: 16 amino acids. V trimming: 6 bases; J trimming: 2 bases; junction bases outside the gene matches: 13. CDR1 SNHLY and CDR2 FYNNEI come from the germline V gene. As DNA, the CDR3 is TGTGCCAGCAGCCGCCCGGGGGTGGGAGGGGCCTACGAGCAGTACTTC. This translates into CASSRPGVGGAYEQYF.

In this sample, this clone turned up once. V usage is TRBV7-2 and J usage is TRBJ2-3, with 7 bases identical to TRBD1. Germline V gene lookup returns CDR1 SGHTA and CDR2 FQGNSA. Trimming cost V 8 bases and J 5 bases; bases outside gene matches: 7. CDR3 length equals 13 residues. DNA of the CDR3: TGTGCCAGCGGCCGGGACAGATTAGATACGCAGTATTTT. This gives the protein CASGRDRLDTQYF.

This chain links TRBV19 with TRBJ1-3, with 12 bases aligning to TRBD1. Germline loops: CDR1 LNHDA, CDR2 SQIVND (reference sequence). J gave up 3 bases and V 4 bases, and 7 bases lay outside the gene matches. The CDR3 contains 17 residues. CDR3 nucleotides: TGTGCCAGTAGTACCACCGGGACAGGGGGCGTTGGAAACACCATATATTTT. Encoded protein: CASSTTGTGGVGNTIYF. Supplemented by reference TRBV19 and TRBJ1-3, the full variable domain reads DGGITQSPKYLFRKEGQNVTLSCEQNLNHDAMYWYRQDPGQGLRLIYYSQIVNDFQKGDIAEGYSVSREKKESFPLTVTSAQKNPTAFYLCASSTTGTGGVGNTIYFGEGSWLTVV.

J is TRBJ2-5 and V is TRBV6-5, with 9 bases identical to TRBD1. This CDR3 is built from 14 residues. CDR1 and CDR2 from the germline V gene are MNHEY and SVGAGI. The ends lost 7 bases at V and 5 bases at J; junction bases unmatched: 8. In DNA form, the CDR3 reads TGTGCCAGCAACGTACAGGGGGCTTGGGAGACCCAGTACTTC. It is translated as CASNVQGAWETQYF.

The chain has TRBV9 and TRBJ2-3, with 10 nucleotides matching TRBD2. Germline trimming cut 3 bases from V and 5 bases from J; bases unmatched to any gene: 6. Germline V CDR1 and CDR2: SGDLS, YYNGEE. CDR3 length: 15 residues. The CDR3 DNA follows: TGTGCCAGCAGCGCATCTAGCGGGGGTATAGATACGCAGTATTTT. Translating it yields CASSASSGGIDTQYF.

The gene calls are TRBV6-1 and TRBJ2-1; unclear D gene. The V end was cut by 0 bases, the J end by 0 bases, with 12 bases between. The CDR3 covers 17 residues. Per the germline V gene, CDR1 is MNHNS and CDR2 is SASEGT. The CDR3 DNA sequence: TGTGCCAGCAGTGAAGCGCTAGGCTCAGCCTCCTACAATGAGCAGTTCTTC. Encoded protein: CASSEALGSASYNEQFF.

This clone was detected once. The chain links TRBV5-6 to TRBJ2-1; a possible D gene is TRBD2 (6 bases). There are 15 residues in the CDR3. V shed 6 bases and J shed 2 bases, with 15 bases lying between them. The V gene's germline CDR1 is SGHDT and CDR2 YYEEEE. CDR3 loop: CASTRDFLTYNEQFF. CDR3 nucleotides: TGTGCCAGCACCCGGGACTTCCTAACCTACAATGAGCAGTTCTTC.